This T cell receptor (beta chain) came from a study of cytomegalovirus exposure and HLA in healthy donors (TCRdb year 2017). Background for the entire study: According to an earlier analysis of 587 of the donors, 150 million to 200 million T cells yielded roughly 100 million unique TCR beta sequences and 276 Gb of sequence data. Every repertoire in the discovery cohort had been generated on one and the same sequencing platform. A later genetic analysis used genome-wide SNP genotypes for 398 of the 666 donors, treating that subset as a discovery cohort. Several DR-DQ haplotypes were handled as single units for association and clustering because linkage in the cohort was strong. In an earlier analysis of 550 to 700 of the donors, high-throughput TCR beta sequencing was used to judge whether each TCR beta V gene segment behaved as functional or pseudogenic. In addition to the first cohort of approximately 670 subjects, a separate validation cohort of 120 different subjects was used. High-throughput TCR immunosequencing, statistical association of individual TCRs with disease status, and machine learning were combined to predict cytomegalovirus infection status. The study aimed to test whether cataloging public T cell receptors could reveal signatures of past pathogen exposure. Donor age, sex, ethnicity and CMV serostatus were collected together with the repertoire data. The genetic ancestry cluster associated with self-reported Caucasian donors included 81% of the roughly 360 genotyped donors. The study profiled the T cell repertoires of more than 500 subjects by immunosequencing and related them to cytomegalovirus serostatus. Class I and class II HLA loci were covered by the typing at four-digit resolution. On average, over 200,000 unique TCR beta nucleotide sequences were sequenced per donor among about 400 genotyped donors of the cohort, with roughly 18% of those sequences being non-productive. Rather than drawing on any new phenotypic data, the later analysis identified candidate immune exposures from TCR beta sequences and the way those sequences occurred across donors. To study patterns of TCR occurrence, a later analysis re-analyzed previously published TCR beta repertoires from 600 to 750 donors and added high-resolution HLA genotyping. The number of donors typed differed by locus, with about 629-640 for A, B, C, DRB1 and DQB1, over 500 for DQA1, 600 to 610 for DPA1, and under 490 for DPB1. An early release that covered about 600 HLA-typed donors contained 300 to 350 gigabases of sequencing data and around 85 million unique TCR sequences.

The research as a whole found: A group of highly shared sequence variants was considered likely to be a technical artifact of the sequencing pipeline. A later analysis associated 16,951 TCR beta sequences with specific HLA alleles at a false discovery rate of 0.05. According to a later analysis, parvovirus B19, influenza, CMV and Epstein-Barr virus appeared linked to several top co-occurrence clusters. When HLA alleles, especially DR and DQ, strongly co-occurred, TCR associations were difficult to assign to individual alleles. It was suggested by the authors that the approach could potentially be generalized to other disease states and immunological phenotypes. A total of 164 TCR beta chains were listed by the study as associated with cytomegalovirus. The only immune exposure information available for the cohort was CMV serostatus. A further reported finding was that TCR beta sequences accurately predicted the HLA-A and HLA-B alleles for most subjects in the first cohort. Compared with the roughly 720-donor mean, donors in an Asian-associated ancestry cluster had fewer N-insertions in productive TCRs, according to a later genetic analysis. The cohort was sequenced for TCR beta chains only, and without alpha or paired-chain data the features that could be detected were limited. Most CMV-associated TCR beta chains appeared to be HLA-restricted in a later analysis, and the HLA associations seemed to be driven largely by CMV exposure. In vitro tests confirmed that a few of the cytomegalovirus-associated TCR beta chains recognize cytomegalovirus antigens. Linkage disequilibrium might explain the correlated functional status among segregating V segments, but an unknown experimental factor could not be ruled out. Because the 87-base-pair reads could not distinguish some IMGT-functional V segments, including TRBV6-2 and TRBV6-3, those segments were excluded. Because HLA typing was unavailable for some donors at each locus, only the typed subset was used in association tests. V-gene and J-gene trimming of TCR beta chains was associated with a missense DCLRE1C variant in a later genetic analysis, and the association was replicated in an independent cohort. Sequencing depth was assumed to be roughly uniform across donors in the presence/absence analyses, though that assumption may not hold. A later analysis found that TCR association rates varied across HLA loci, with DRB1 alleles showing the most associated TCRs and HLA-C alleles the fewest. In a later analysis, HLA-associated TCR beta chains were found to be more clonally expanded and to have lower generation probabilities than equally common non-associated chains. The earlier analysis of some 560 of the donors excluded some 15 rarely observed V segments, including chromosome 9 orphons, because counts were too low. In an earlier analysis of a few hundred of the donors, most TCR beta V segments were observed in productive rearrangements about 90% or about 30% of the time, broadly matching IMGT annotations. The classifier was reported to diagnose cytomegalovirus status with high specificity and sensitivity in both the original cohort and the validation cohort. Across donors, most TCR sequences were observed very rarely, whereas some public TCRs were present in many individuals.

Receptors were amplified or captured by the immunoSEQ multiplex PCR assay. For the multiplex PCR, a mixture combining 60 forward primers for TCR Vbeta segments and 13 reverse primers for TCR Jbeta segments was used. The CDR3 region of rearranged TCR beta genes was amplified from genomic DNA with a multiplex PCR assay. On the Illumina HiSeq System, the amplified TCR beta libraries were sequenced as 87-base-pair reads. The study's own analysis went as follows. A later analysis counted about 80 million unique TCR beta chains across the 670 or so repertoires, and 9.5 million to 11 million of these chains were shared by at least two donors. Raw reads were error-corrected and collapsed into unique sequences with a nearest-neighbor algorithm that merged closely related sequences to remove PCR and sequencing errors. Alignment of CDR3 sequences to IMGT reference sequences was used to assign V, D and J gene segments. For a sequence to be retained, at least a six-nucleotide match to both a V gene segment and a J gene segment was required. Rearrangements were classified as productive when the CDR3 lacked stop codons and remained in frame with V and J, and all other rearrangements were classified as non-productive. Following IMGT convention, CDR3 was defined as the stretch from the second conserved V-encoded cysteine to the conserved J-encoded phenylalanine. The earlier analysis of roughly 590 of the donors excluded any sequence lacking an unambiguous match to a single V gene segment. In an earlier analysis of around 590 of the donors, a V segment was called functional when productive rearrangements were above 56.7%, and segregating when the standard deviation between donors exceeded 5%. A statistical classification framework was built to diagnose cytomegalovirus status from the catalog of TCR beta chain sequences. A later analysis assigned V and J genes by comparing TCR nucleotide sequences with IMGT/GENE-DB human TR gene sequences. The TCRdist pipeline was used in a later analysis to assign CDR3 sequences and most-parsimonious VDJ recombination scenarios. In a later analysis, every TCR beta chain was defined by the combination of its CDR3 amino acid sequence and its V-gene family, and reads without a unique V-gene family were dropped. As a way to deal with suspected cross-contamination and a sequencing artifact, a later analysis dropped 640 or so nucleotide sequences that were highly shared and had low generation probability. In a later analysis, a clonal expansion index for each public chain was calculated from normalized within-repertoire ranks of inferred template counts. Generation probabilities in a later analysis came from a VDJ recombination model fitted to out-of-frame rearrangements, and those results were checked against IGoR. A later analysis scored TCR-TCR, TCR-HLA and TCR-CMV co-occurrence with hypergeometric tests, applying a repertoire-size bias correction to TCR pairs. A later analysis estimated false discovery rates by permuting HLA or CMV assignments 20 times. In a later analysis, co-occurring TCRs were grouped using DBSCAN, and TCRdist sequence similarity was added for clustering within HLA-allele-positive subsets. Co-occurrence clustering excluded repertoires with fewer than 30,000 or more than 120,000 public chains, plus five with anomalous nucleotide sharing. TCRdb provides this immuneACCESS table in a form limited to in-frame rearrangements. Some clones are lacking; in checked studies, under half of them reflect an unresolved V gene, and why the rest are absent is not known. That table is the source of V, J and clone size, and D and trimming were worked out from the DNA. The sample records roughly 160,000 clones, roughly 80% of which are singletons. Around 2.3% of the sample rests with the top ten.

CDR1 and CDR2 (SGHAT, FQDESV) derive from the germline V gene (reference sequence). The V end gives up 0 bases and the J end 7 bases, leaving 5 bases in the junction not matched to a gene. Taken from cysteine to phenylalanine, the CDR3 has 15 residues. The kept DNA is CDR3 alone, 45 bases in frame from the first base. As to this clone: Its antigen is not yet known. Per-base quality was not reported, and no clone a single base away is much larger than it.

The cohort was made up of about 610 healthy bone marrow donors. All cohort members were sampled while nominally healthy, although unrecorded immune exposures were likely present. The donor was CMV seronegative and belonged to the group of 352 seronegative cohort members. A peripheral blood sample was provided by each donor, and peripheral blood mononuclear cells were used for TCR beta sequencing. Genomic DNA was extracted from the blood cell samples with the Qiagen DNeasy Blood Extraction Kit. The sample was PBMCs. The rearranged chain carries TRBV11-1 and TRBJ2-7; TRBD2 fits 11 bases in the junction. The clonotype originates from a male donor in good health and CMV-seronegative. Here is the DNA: TGTGCCAGCAGCTTAGCTTTTACTAGCGGGAGTGAGCAGTACTTC. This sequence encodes CASSLAFTSGSEQYF.